These 2 T cell receptor beta chains were all obtained from the same sample, sequenced in a study of T cells in Graves' hyperthyroidism and ophthalmopathy. TCR beta CDR3 regions were amplified from RNA. Using the HTBI primer set, a first-round RT-PCR was run on the TCR CDR3. TCRdb passed the multiplex PCR reads through MiXCR, listing each CDR3 protein once. Among around 600,000 distinct CDR3 sequences listed, 12% to 15% were seen once. The specimen was blood. These receptors all stem from a woman aged 18-29 years with Graves' ophthalmopathy.

The table lists this clonotype with a few counts. V usage is TRBV12-3 or TRBV12-4 and J usage is TRBJ2-5, with TRBD2 as a possible D gene (5 bases). The germline V and J ends were trimmed by 1 base and 7 bases, with 16 bases remaining between them. The CDR3 sequence is 15 residues long. CDR3 in amino acids: CASSLVGLAGGTQYF. The CDR3 nucleotides are TGTGCCAGCAGTTTAGTGGGCCTAGCAGGCGGGACCCAGTACTTC.

For this clonotype: This could be a read error, since a much larger clone is one nucleotide away. The V call is TRBV7-9, the J call TRBJ1-1, with 11 bases aligning to TRBD1. CDR3 size: 16 residues. Per germline, CDR1 SEHNR and CDR2 FQNEAQ (reference sequence). V gave up 4 bases and J gave up 5 bases; unmatched junction bases: 9. CDR3 sequence (DNA): TGTGCCAGCAGCTCCAGAGGACAGGGGGCGGATACTGAAGCTTTCTTT. It translates to CASSSRGQGADTEAFF.